The clone carrying this TCR beta chain was picked up a small number of times. Primers included in the PCR were 60 Vbeta and 13 Jbeta primers. Profiling relied on immunoSEQ multiplex PCR, and the TCRdb table lists in-frame clones only, not all of them. Among 90,000 to 110,000 clones listed, 15% were seen once. The sample is drawn from a study of cytomegalovirus exposure and HLA in healthy donors. Study in general: HLA-typed donors contributed about 85 million unique TCRs, which were held in an early data release.

The CDR3 loop spans 14 amino acids. Trimming stripped 2 bases from V and 1 base from J, with 4 bases between. Germline V CDR1 and CDR2: SGHRS, YFSETQ. Nominally healthy donors were sampled, though unrecorded immune exposures were likely. This chain joins TRBV5-1 and TRBJ2-6, with no clear D. This TCR derives from a female donor in good health and CMV-seronegative. The sequenced material came from PBMCs. CDR3 DNA: TGCGCCAGCAGCTTCCCATCTGGGGCCAACGTCCTGACTTTC. Its translation: CASSFPSGANVLTF.